The rows below give T cell receptor beta chains drawn from one sample of a study of T-cell reconstitution after alpha-beta-depleted transplantation in children. TCRdb independently ran MiXCR on the PCR reads; one entry per CDR3 protein. This sample has roughly 500,000 distinct CDR3 sequences; 9.5% to 15% occur once, and the top ten carry around 5.8%. Sequences were derived from PBMCs from the stem cell graft donor, sampled from the stem cell graft. These receptor sequences come from a human donor who donated a stem cell graft to a child with combined immunodeficiency. Each CDR3 is given with its conserved first and last residue.

>TRBV6-1|TRBJ2-2
CASTKGRTDTGELFF
>TRBV29-1|TRBJ1-1
CSVDRPNTEAFF
>TRBV10-3|TRBJ2-5
CAISESNFWFQETQYF
>TRBV20-1|TRBJ1-1
CSARVLGTNTEAFF
>TRBV19|TRBJ1-2
CASSTRDREGYGYTF
>TRBV6-2/TRBV6-3|TRBJ2-1
CASSYPTSAYNEQFF
>TRBV12-3/TRBV12-4|TRBJ2-2
CASTPGLADNTGELFF
>TRBV12-3/TRBV12-4|TRBJ1-2
CASTREFYGYTF
>TRBV5-5|TRBJ1-2
CASSGTGLGYGYTF
>TRBV7-3|TRBJ1-1
CASSLTPGSTEAFF
>TRBV19|TRBJ2-7
CASSATISYEQYF
>TRBV29-1|TRBJ2-2
CSGGSSSGELFF
>TRBV5-5|TRBJ1-5
CASSLLPEGNQPQHF
>TRBV5-6|TRBJ2-7
CASSLGGTLLREQYF
>TRBV20-1|TRBJ2-3
CSALAGGDTQYF
>TRBV19|TRBJ2-5
CASSIEYLGQEGETQYF
>TRBV28|TRBJ1-1
CASSFANLNTEAFF
>TRBV7-9|TRBJ2-1
CASSPGDRVNEQFF
>TRBV20-1|TRBJ2-2
CSAREAEREAIRNTGELFF
>TRBV12-3/TRBV12-4|TRBJ2-4
CASTSVAKNIQYF
>TRBV20-1|TRBJ1-2
CSARDLPQGRGVNYGYTF
>TRBV7-2|TRBJ1-4
CASSLGRQDYEKLFF
>TRBV5-5|TRBJ2-6
CASSLDGGVPSGANVLTF
>TRBV12-3/TRBV12-4|TRBJ2-7
CASSLLAGGPSSYEQYF
>TRBV20-1|TRBJ2-2
CSARPAGRAGELFF